These 5 T cell receptor beta chains came from one sample sequenced in a study of beta chain features in type 1 diabetes. The study reverse transcribed the entire isolated RNA, so it sequenced expressed TCRB transcripts. Sequenced by immunoSEQ multiplex PCR; TCRdb stores in-frame clones only, minus some. The repertoire has 150,000 to 170,000 clones, about a tenth of them found once; the top ten carry around 0.5%. Points from the study as a whole: When Type 1 diabetes patients were examined, their TCRB CDR3s proved moderately but significantly shorter in all four CD4+ subsets.

Antigens of these TCRs are unknown. Sequenced material: central memory CD4+ T cells from blood. All receptors derive from a man younger than 40 with type 1 diabetes.

The chain joins TRBV11-1 to TRBJ2-1; 8 nucleotides match TRBD2. The CDR3 is made up of 11 amino acids. The V and J ends lost 5 bases and 13 bases, in that order; junction bases with no gene match: 4. CDR1 SGHAT and CDR2 FQDESV come from the germline V gene (reference sequence). The CDR3 DNA is TGTGCCAGCAGCCGTAGCGGGATCCAGTTCTTC. Translation: CASSRSGIQFF.

This clone occurred a few times. V is TRBV18 and J is TRBJ2-5; 7 nucleotides align to TRBD2. V trimming: 3 bases; J trimming: 4 bases; junction bases outside the gene matches: 8. The CDR3 loop spans 15 amino acids. CDR1 is KGHSH, CDR2 LQKENI, per germline. For the CDR3, the DNA is TGTGCCAGCTCACCTACTCAGCGGGAAGGAGAGACCCAGTACTTC. This sequence encodes CASSPTQREGETQYF.

The genes are TRBV29-1 and TRBJ2-5; D is uncertain. Trimming cost V 6 bases and J 5 bases, with 16 bases left between them. Germline CDR1 is SQVTM and CDR2 is ANQGSEA. The CDR3 length is 13 residues. DNA for the CDR3: TGCAGCGTCGTCGGGTCAGTCGGGGAGACCCAGTACTTC. Its translation: CSVVGSVGETQYF.

The chain uses TRBV5-6 and TRBJ2-1, with a tentative D call TRBD1 (7 bases). The CDR3 runs to 15 residues. With 4 bases removed from V and 4 bases from J, the gap between germline ends came to 15 bases. Germline values: CDR1 SGHDT, CDR2 YYEEEE. The CDR3 bases are TGTGCCAGCAGCCATGGGGGGACAGTGTACAATGAGCAGTTCTTC. It specifies CASSHGGTVYNEQFF. Based on the CDR3 plus reference TRBV5-6 and TRBJ2-1, the full variable domain is DAGVTQSPTHLIKTRGQQVTLRCSPKSGHDTVSWYQQALGQGPQFIFQYYEEEERQRGNFPDRFSGHQFPNYSSELNVNALLLGDSALYLCASSHGGTVYNEQFFGPGTRLTVL.

This clone was counted a few times. The chain links TRBV4-2 to TRBJ2-5; TRBD2 matches at 7 bases. This CDR3 has 15 amino acids. Germline lookup yields CDR1 LGHNA and CDR2 YNFKEQ. V trimming: 4 bases; J trimming: 2 bases; junction bases outside the gene matches: 7. CDR3 protein: CASSLSGTNQETQYF. In DNA form, the CDR3 reads TGTGCCAGCAGCCTATCCGGGACTAATCAAGAGACCCAGTACTTC.